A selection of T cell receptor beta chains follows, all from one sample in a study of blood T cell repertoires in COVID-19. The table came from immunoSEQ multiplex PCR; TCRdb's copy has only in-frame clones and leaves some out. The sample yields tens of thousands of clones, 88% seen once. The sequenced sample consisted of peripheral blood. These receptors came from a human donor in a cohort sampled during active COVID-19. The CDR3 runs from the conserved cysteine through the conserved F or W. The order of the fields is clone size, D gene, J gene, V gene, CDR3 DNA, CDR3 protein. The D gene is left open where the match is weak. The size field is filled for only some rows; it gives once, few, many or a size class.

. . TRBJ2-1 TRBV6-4 TGTGCCAGCAGTGACTCTAGCGGAGTCAATGAGCAGTTCTTC CASSDSSGVNEQFF
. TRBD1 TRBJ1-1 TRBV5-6 TGTGCCAGCAGCCTAAGACAGGGGAGGTACACTGAAGCTTTCTTT CASSLRQGRYTEAFF
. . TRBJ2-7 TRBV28 TGTGCCAGCAGTTTATCCAGGGCCCAACCGGCACAGTACTTC CASSLSRAQPAQYF
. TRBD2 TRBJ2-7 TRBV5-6 TGTGCCAGCAGCTTGATGCGGGGGGAAGCCTACGAGCAGTACTTC CASSLMRGEAYEQYF
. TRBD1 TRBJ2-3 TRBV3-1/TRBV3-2 TGTGCCAGCAACAGGGGGCTAGATACGCAGTATTTT CASNRGLDTQYF
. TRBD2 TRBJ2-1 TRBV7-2 TGTGCCAGCAGCTCTAGGGGGACTAGCGCTTTCGATGAGCAGTTCTTC CASSSRGTSAFDEQFF
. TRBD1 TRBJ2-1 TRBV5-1 TGCGCCAGCAGCTTGGAAGGACAGGGAGCCGCGGGATACGAGAACAATGAGCAGTTCTTC CASSLEGQGAAGYENNEQFF
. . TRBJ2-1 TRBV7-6 TGTGCCAGCAGCTTAAGACTTGAGCAGTTCTTC CASSLRLEQFF
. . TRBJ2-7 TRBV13 TGTGCCAGCAGCTTAGTCGGGGTAAACTACGAGCAGTACTTC CASSLVGVNYEQYF
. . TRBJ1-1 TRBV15 TGTGCCACCAGCAGAGATAGGCAGGGCACTGAAGCTTTCTTT CATSRDRQGTEAFF
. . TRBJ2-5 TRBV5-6 TGTGCCAGCAGCCTGGGTGCCCAGCGGACCCAGTACTTC CASSLGAQRTQYF
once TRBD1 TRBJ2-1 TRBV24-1 TGTGCCACCAGGGAGACAGGGTCCTACAATGAGCAGTTCTTC CATRETGSYNEQFF
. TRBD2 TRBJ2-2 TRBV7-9 TGTGCCAGCAGCTTACTAGCGGAGACCGGGGAGCTGTTTTTT CASSLLAETGELFF
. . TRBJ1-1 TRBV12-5 TGTGCTAGTGGTTTGGTACGGTGGGTGACAGCGAACACTGAAGCTTTCTTT CASGLVRWVTANTEAFF
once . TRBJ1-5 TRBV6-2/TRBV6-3 TGTGCCAGCAGCCCACTTCAGGCGTTTTTTGATAGCAATCAGCCCCAGCATTTT CASSPLQAFFDSNQPQHF
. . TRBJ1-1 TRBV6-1 TGTGCCAGCAGTGAATATAGGGGGAACACTGAAGCTTTCTTT CASSEYRGNTEAFF
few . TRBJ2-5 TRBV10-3 TGTGCCATCACGGTTTGCATCCTCCAAGAGACCCAGTACTTC CAITVCILQETQYF
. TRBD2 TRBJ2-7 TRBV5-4 TGTGCCAGCAGCTTGGGACTAGCGGGGGCCCTCTCCTACGAGCAGTACTTC CASSLGLAGALSYEQYF
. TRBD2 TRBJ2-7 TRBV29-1 TGCAGCGTTCGCGGGGGGTACGGGCAGTACTTC CSVRGGYGQYF
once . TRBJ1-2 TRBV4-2 TGTGCCAGCAGCCAAGAACCAGGGTACTATGGCTACACCTTC CASSQEPGYYGYTF
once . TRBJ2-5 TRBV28 TGTGCCGTCTCGGGCGGGTTGGAGACCCAGTACTTC CAVSGGLETQYF
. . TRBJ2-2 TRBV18 TGTGCCAGCTCGCCCCTCGGGGCCGGGGAGCTGTTTTTT CASSPLGAGELFF
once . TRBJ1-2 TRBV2 TGTGCCAGCAGTTCCGACAAGCACTATGGCTACACCTTC CASSSDKHYGYTF
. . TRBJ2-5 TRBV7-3 TGTGCCAGCAGCTTAATGGCGGGGCAAGAGACCCAGTACTTC CASSLMAGQETQYF
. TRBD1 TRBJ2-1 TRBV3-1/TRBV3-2 TGTGCCAGCAGCCCCCGGACAGGGGAGGTCGGTGAGCAGTTCTTC CASSPRTGEVGEQFF
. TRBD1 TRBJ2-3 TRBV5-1 TGCGCCAGCAGCTTGGTGACAGGGGAGACAGATACGCAGTATTTT CASSLVTGETDTQYF